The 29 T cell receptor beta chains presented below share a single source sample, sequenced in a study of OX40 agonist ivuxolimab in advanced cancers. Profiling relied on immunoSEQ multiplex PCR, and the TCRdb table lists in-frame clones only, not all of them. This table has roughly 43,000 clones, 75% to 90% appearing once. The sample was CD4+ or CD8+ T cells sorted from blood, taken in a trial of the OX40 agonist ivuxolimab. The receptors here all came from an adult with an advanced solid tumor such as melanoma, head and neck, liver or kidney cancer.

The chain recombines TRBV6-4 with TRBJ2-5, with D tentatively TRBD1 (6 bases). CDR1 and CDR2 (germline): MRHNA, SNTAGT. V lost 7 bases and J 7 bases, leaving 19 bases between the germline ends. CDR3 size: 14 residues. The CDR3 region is CASTGDTRLLTQYF. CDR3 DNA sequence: TGTGCCAGCACTGGGGACACAAGATTACTGACCCAGTACTTC.

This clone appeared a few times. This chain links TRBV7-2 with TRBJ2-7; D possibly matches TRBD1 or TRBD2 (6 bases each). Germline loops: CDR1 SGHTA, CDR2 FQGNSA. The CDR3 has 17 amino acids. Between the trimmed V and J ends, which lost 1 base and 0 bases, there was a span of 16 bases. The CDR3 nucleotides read TGTGCCAGCAGCTTAGACAGTTTAGGGGGGAACTCCTACGAGCAGTACTTC. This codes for CASSLDSLGGNSYEQYF. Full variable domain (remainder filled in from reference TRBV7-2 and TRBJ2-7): GAGVSQSPSNKVTEKGKDVELRCDPISGHTALYWYRQSLGQGLEFLIYFQGNSAPDKSGLPSDRFSAERTGGSVSTLTIQRTQQEDSAVYLCASSLDSLGGNSYEQYFGPGTRLTVT.

The CDR3 bases are TGTGCCAGCAGTTTCAGGCTACCGCCCTACGAGCAGTACTTC. Residues: CASSFRLPPYEQYF. The J gene is TRBJ2-7, the V gene TRBV28; no clear D. Trimming stripped 3 bases from V and 2 bases from J, with 11 bases between. The CDR3 contains 14 residues. CDR1 and CDR2 from the germline V gene are MDHEN and SYDVKM.

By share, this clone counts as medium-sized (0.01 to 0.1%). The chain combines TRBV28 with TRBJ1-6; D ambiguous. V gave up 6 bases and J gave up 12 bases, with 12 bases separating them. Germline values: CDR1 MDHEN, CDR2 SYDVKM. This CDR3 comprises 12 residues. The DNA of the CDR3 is TGTGCCAGCAGCAATCCCCGGGGACCCCTCCACTTT. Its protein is CASSNPRGPLHF.

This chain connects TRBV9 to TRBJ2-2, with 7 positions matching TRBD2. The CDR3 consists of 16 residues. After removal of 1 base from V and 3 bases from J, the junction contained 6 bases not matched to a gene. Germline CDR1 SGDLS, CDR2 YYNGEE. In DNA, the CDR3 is TGTGCCAGCAGCGTATCAGCGGGAAAGGACACCGGGGAGCTGTTTTTT. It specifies CASSVSAGKDTGELFF.

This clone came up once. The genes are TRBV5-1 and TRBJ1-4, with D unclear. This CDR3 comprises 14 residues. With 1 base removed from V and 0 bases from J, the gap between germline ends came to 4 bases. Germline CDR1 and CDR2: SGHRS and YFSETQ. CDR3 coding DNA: TGCGCCAGCAGCTTGAGATCAACTAATGAAAAACTGTTTTTT. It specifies CASSLRSTNEKLFF.

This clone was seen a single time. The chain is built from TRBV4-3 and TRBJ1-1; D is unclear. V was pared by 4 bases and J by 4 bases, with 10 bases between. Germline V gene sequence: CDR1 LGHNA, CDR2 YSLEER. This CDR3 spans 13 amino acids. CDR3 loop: CASSLAEGTEAFF. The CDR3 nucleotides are TGCGCCAGCAGCCTTGCGGAGGGCACTGAAGCTTTCTTT.

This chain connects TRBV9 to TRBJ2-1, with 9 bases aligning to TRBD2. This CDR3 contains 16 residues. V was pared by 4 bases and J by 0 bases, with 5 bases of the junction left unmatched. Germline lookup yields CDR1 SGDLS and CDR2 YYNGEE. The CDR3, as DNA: TGTGCCAGCAGCCCCCTAGCGGGAAGCTCCTACAATGAGCAGTTCTTC. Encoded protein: CASSPLAGSSYNEQFF.

The CDR3: CAWSALTPGGIDYEQYF. As DNA, the CDR3 is TGTGCCTGGAGTGCACTAACCCCAGGGGGAATAGACTACGAGCAGTACTTC. The chain has TRBV30 and TRBJ2-7; TRBD1 matches at 7 bases. CDR1 and CDR2 from the germline V gene are GTSNPN and SVGIG (reference sequence). The V and J ends lost 1 base and 3 bases, in that order; junction bases with no gene match: 15. CDR3 length: 17 amino acids.

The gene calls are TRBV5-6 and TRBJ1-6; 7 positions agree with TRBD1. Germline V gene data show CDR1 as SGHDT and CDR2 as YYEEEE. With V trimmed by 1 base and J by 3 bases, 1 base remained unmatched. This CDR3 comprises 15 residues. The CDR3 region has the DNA TGTGCCAGCAGCTTGAGGGACAGCTATAATTCACCCCTCCACTTT. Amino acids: CASSLRDSYNSPLHF.

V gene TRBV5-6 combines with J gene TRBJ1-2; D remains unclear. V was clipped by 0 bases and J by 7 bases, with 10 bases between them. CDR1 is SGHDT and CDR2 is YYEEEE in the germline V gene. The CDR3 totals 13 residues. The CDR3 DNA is TGTGCCAGCAGCTTGGGAGGGTTGGGTGGCTACACCTTC. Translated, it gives CASSLGGLGGYTF.

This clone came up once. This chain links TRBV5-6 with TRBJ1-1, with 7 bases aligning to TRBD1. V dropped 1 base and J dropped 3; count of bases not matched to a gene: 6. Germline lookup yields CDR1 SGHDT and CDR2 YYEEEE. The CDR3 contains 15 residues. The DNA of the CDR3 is TGTGCCAGCAGCTTGATATCCAGGGGGGACACTGAAGCTTTCTTT. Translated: CASSLISRGDTEAFF.

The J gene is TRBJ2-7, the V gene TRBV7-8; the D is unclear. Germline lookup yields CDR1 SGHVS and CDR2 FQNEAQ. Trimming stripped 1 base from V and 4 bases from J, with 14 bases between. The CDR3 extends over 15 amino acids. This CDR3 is CASSLEGSPQYEQYF. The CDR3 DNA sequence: TGTGCCAGCAGCTTAGAAGGGTCCCCTCAATACGAGCAGTACTTC.

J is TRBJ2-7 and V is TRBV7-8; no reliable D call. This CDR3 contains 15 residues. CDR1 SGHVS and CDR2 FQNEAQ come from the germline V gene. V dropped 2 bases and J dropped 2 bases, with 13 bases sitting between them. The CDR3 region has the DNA TGTGCCAGCAGCTTACTGGGCGGTTCTACCTACGAGCAGTACTTC. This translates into CASSLLGGSTYEQYF.

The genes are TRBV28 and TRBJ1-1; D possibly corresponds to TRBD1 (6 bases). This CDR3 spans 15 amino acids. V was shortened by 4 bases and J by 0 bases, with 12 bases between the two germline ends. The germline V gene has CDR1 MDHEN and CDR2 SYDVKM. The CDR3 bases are TGTGCCAGCAGTTCGTTACAGGGAATGAACACTGAAGCTTTCTTT. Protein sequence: CASSSLQGMNTEAFF.

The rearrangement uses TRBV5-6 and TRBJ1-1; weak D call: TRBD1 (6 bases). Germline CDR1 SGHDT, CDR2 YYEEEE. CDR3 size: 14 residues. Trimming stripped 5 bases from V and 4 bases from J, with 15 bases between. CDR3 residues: CASSLGTGITEAFF. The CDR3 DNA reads TGTGCCAGCAGTCTAGGTACAGGGATCACTGAAGCTTTCTTT.

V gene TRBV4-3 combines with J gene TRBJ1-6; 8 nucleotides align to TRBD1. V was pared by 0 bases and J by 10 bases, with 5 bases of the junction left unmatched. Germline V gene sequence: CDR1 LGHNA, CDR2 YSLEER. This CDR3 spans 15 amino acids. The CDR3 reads CASSQDVDRDSPLHF. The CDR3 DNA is TGCGCCAGCAGCCAAGATGTGGACAGGGACTCACCCCTCCACTTT.

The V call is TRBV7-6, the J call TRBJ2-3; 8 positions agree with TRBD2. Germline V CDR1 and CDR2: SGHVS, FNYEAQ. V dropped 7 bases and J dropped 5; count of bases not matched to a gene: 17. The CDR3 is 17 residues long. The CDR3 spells CASKPRAISGSGDTQYF. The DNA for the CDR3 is TGTGCCAGCAAACCCCGCGCTATCAGCGGGAGTGGAGATACGCAGTATTTT. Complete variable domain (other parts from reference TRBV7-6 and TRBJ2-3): GAGVSQSPRYKVTKRGQDVALRCDPISGHVSLYWYRQALGQGPEFLTYFNYEAQQDKSGLPNDRFSAERPEGSISTLTIQRTEQRDSAMYRCASKPRAISGSGDTQYFGPGTRLTVL.

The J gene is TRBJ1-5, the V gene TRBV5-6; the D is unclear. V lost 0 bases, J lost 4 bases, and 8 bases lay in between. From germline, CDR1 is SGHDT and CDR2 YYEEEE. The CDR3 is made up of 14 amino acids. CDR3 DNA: TGTGCCAGCAGCTTGGGGGAGGGAAATCAGCCCCAGCATTTT. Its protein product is CASSLGEGNQPQHF.

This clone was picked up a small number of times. CDR3 in amino acids: CASGASGGSRTGELFF. The CDR3 bases are TGTGCCAGCGGGGCTAGCGGGGGTTCTCGCACCGGGGAGCTGTTTTTT. This chain connects TRBV7-9 to TRBJ2-2, with 10 nucleotides matching TRBD2. The germline CDR1 and CDR2 sequences are SEHNR and FQNEAQ (reference sequence). V lost 8 bases to trimming and J lost 4 bases; unmatched junction nucleotides: 10. CDR3 length: 16 residues. Filled out from reference TRBV7-9 and TRBJ2-2, the complete variable domain reads DTGVSQNPRHKITKRGQNVTFRCDPISEHNRLYWYRQTLGQGPEFLTYFQNEAQLEKSRLLSDRFSAERPKGSFSTLEIQRTEQGDSAMYLCASGASGGSRTGELFFGEGSRLTVL.

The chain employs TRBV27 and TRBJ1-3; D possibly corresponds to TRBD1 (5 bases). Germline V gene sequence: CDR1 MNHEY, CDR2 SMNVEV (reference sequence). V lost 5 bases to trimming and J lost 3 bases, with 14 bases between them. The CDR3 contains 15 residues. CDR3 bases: TGTGCCAGCAGTCTGAGGGGCGGTGGTGGAAACACCATATATTTT. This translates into CASSLRGGGGNTIYF.

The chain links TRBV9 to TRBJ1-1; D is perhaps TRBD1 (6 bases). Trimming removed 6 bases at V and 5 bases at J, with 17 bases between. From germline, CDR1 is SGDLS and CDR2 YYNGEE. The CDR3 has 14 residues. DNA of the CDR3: TGTGCCAGCACCCTGGGACAAGGAGGGACTGAAGCTTTCTTT. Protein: CASTLGQGGTEAFF. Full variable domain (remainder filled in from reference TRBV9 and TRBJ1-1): DSGVTQTPKHLITATGQRVTLRCSPRSGDLSVYWYQQSLDQGLQFLIQYYNGEERAKGNILERFSAQQFPDLHSELNLSSLELGDSALYFCASTLGQGGTEAFFGQGTRLTVV.

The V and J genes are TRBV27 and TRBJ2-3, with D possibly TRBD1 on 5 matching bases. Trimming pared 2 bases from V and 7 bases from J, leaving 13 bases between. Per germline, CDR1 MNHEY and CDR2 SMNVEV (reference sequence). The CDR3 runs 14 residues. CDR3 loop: CASSLGLRGNTQYF. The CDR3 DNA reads TGTGCCAGCAGTTTAGGCCTTAGGGGAAATACGCAGTATTTT.

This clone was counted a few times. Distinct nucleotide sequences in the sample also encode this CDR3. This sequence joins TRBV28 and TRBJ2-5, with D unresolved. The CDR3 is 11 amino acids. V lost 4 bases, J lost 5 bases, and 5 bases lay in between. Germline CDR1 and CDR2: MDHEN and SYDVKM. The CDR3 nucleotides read TGTGCCAGCAGTTCCCCCGAGACCCAGTACTTC. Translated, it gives CASSSPETQYF.

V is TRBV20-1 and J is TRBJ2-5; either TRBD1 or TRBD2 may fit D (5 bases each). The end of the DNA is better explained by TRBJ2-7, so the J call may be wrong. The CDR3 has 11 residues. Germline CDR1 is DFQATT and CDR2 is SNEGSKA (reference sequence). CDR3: CSAGTGYEQYF. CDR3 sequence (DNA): TGCAGTGCTGGGACGGGTTACGAGCAGTACTTC.

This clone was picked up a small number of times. In DNA form, the CDR3 reads TGTGCCAGCTCACCGGCATCGCTCGGCTACACCTTC. Encoded protein: CASSPASLGYTF. The chain employs TRBV18 and TRBJ1-2, with D unresolved. The V end was cut by 3 bases, the J end by 8 bases, with 10 bases between. The germline V gene encodes CDR1 KGHSH and CDR2 LQKENI. CDR3 length: 12 amino acids.

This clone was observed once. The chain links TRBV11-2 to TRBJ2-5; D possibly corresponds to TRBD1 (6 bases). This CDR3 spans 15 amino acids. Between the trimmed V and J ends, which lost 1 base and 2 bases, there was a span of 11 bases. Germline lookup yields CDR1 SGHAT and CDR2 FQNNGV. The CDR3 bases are TGTGCCAGCAGCTTAGGATACAGGGCACAAGAGACCCAGTACTTC. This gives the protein CASSLGYRAQETQYF. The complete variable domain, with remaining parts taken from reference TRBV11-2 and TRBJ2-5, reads EAGVAQSPRYKIIEKRQSVAFWCNPISGHATLYWYQQILGQGPKLLIQFQNNGVVDDSQLPKDRFSAERLKGVDSTLKIQPAKLEDSAVYLCASSLGYRAQETQYFGPGTRLLVL.

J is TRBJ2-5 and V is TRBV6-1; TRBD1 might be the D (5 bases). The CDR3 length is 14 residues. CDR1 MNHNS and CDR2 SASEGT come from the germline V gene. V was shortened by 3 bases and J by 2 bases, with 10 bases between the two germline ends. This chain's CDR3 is CASSDGRAQETQYF. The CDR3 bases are TGTGCCAGCAGTGACGGCAGGGCACAAGAGACCCAGTACTTC.

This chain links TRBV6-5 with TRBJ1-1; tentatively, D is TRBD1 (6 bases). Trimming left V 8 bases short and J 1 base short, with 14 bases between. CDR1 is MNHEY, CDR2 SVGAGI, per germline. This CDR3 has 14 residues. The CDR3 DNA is TGTGCCAGCGGGTATACAGGGCAGAACACTGAAGCTTTCTTT. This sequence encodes CASGYTGQNTEAFF.